Each of the 12 T cell receptor beta chains below was sequenced from the same sample in a study of long-term antiretroviral therapy in people with HIV. Survey level was the resolution at which the v3.0 immunoSEQ assay ran. Sequencing used immunoSEQ multiplex PCR; TCRdb keeps in-frame clones, though not all of them. The data show over 30,000 clones, with about 85% seen just once and under 4% held by the top ten. Sequencing used unsorted PBMCs, obtained 1.9 years after starting antiretroviral therapy. These receptors all stem from a man aged 18 to 29 with HIV.

This clone was recorded a few times. The V call is TRBV19, the J call TRBJ1-6; tentative D call: TRBD1 (6 bases). The germline V and J ends were trimmed by 3 bases and 7 bases, with 13 bases remaining between them. CDR1 is LNHDA and CDR2 is SQIVND in the germline V gene (reference sequence). The CDR3 spans 15 residues. The CDR3 loop is CASSMGKTGNSPLHF. CDR3 DNA: TGTGCCAGTAGTATGGGCAAGACAGGCAATTCACCCCTCCACTTT.

The rearrangement links TRBV4-1 to TRBJ2-2, with D tentatively TRBD2 (7 bases). The CDR3 sequence is 15 residues long. The germline CDR1 and CDR2 sequences are MGHRA and YSYEKL. Between the trimmed V and J ends, which lost 4 bases and 5 bases, there was a span of 14 bases. The CDR3 reads CASSPLGGGTGELFF. CDR3 bases: TGCGCCAGCAGCCCCCTAGGGGGGGGGACCGGGGAGCTGTTTTTT.

The rearrangement links TRBV7-8 to TRBJ2-3; D gene unclear. Trimming cost V 7 bases and J 4 bases, with 9 bases left between them. The length of the CDR3 is 12 residues. The germline V gene has CDR1 SGHVS and CDR2 FQNEAQ. The CDR3, as DNA: TGTGCCAGCAAACAAAGTTCAGATACGCAGTATTTT. This codes for CASKQSSDTQYF.

The CDR3 DNA reads TGTGCCAGCTCACCACCGCCTCAAGAGACCCAGTACTTC. It encodes CASSPPPQETQYF. The chain links TRBV18 to TRBJ2-5; D is ambiguous. Germline V gene data show CDR1 as KGHSH and CDR2 as LQKENI. The CDR3 sequence is 13 residues long. Trimming left V 0 bases short and J 2 bases short, with 4 bases between.

The chain has TRBV7-6 and TRBJ1-2, with D uncertain. The V gene lost 0 bases and the J gene lost 8 bases, with 10 bases spanning the gap. This CDR3 spans 13 amino acids. The germline V gene encodes CDR1 SGHVS and CDR2 FNYEAQ. In DNA, the CDR3 is TGTGCCAGCAGCTTAGCGCAGTTAGGCGGCTACACCTTC. Amino acid sequence: CASSLAQLGGYTF.

Written as DNA, the CDR3 is TGTGCCAGCAGCCCCTTTAGGACAGGCAATCAGCCCCAGCATTTT. Protein product: CASSPFRTGNQPQHF. The chain has TRBV27 and TRBJ1-5; D perhaps matches TRBD1 (6 bases). The CDR3 extends over 15 amino acids. Germline V lookup: CDR1 MNHEY, CDR2 SMNVEV (reference sequence). The V end lost 6 bases, the J end lost 2 bases, and 14 bases lay between the germline ends.

The chain uses TRBV29-1 and TRBJ2-7, with D tentatively TRBD1 (5 bases). The CDR3 length is 12 residues. V was clipped by 1 base and J by 3 bases, with 7 bases between them. Germline assignment: CDR1 SQVTM and CDR2 ANQGSEA. DNA for the CDR3: TGCAGCGTTGAAGGGACACTCTACGAGCAGTACTTC. Protein product: CSVEGTLYEQYF.

The CDR3 loop is CASSHPARMVFEQYV. In DNA form, the CDR3 reads TGTGCCAGCAGCCATCCGGCCCGGATGGTATTCGAGCAGTACGTC. The J gene is TRBJ2-7, the V gene TRBV5-4, with D hard to call. From germline, CDR1 is SGHNT and CDR2 YYREEE (reference sequence). The CDR3 totals 15 residues. V gave up 4 bases and J gave up 6 bases, with 20 bases separating them.

This chain joins TRBV5-5 and TRBJ1-1, with D uncertain. With 0 bases removed from V and 6 bases from J, the gap between germline ends came to 12 bases. There are 14 residues in the CDR3. Germline CDR1 SGHKS, CDR2 YYEKEE (reference sequence). The CDR3 sequence is CASSLVVQSSEAFF. DNA for the CDR3: TGTGCCAGCAGCTTGGTGGTCCAGAGCTCTGAAGCTTTCTTT.

This clone was picked up a small number of times. The chain has TRBV6-5 and TRBJ1-6; the D gene is possibly TRBD1 (6 bases). Trimming left V 7 bases short and J 6 bases short, with 7 bases between. CDR1 is MNHEY, CDR2 SVGAGI, per germline. The CDR3 is made up of 12 amino acids. The CDR3 sequence: CASTGANSPLHF. CDR3 DNA: TGTGCCAGCACAGGGGCTAATTCACCCCTCCACTTT.

The V and J genes are TRBV6-5 and TRBJ1-2, with D possibly matching TRBD1 (6 bases). The CDR3 totals 11 residues. Deletions cut 10 bases from V and 8 bases from J, with 14 bases between. Germline V gives CDR1 MNHEY, CDR2 SVGAGI. The CDR3 coding sequence is TGTGCCACCTTTACAGGGCAGGGCTACACCTTC. It codes for CATFTGQGYTF.

V gene TRBV6-4 combines with J gene TRBJ2-3; D unclear. This CDR3 is built from 13 residues. The V end lost 6 bases, the J end lost 6 bases, and 13 bases lay between the germline ends. Looked up from germline, CDR1 is MRHNA and CDR2 is SNTAGT. The CDR3 here is CASSVLEGDTQYF. Written as DNA, the CDR3 is TGTGCCAGCAGCGTACTGGAAGGGGATACGCAGTATTTT.